This TCR beta chain is drawn from a study of Ad26.COV2.S vaccination and SARS-CoV-2 variants. Method: immunoSEQ multiplex PCR; TCRdb's copy keeps in-frame clones and lacks some. The data hold some 480,000 clones, with 87% observed a single time. This CDR3 spans 12 amino acids. V lost 1 base, J lost 4 bases, and 1 base lay in between. Germline V gene sequence: CDR1 LGHDT, CDR2 YNNKEL (reference sequence). Concerning this clone itself: Its specificity is not known. Within the sample, other DNA sequences also encode this same CDR3.

Study-wide findings and caveats: Higher spike-specific TCR breadth was found in vaccine recipients than in placebo recipients.

Treatment meaning: over 15 received Ad26.COV2.S at low or high dose, single or two shots; about 5 received placebo; per-sample allocation not given. Sampling took place 63 days after the first vaccine or placebo injection. V usage is TRBV3-1 (or the pseudogene TRBV3-2) and J usage is TRBJ2-2; D unresolved. The sequences come from peripheral blood, collected in a trial of Ad26.COV2.S vaccine versus placebo. The TCR originated in a person aged 18-60 years who received the Ad26.COV2.S COVID-19 vaccine or a placebo. The CDR3 bases are TGTGCCAGCAGCCAAGCCACCGGGGAGCTGTTTTTT. It encodes CASSQATGELFF.